This T cell receptor beta chain was sequenced during a study of shared clonotypes between healthy human individuals. Naive CD8 cells comprised CD45RO-negative, CCR7-positively selected cells, excluding terminally differentiated effector memory CD45RA+ cells. The repertoire was sequenced with immunoSEQ multiplex PCR; TCRdb's copy has only in-frame clones and lacks some. The sample has around 550,000 clones, approximately 95% seen once. Sequencing input: naive CD8+ T cells sorted from blood. The sequence derives from a woman in her thirties in good health.

The CDR3 nucleotides read TGTGCCAGCAGTTTATGGAGGGATCGGGCGGACACTGAAGCTTTCTTT. It yields the protein CASSLWRDRADTEAFF. The rearrangement joins TRBV27 to TRBJ1-1; D call uncertain. The CDR3 loop spans 16 amino acids. Germline CDR1 and CDR2: MNHEY and SMNVEV (reference sequence). The V gene lost 1 base and the J gene lost 3 bases, with 15 bases spanning the gap.